The following is a TCR beta chain sequence with its context. The antigen remains unidentified. The record originates from a study of T-cell memory formation after mild COVID-19. Study summary: In these data, TCR clusters were largely donor specific. General study results and limits: Mainly in CM and EM were contracting CD4+ clones; CD8+ were in EMRA.

The CDR3 contains 13 residues. Trimming left V 2 bases short and J 4 bases short, with 8 bases between. Germline CDR1 SNHLY, CDR2 FYNNEI. MiXCR, run by TCRdb on the 5' RACE reads, gives a single entry per CDR3 protein. The sample comprises approximately 350,000 distinct CDR3 sequences, 14% of which are singletons, and 22% rests with the top ten. Sequences were obtained from PBMCs or a T cell subset sorted from them (not recorded which). This TCR came from a man younger than 35 who had mild COVID-19 (a few samples of this study predate the infection). Cell type and time point are not known. The chain uses TRBV2 and TRBJ1-2; the D is unclear. CDR3 sequence reads: CASSENSVYGYTF. CDR3 sequence (DNA): TGTGCCAGCAGTGAAAATTCCGTCTATGGCTACACCTTC.